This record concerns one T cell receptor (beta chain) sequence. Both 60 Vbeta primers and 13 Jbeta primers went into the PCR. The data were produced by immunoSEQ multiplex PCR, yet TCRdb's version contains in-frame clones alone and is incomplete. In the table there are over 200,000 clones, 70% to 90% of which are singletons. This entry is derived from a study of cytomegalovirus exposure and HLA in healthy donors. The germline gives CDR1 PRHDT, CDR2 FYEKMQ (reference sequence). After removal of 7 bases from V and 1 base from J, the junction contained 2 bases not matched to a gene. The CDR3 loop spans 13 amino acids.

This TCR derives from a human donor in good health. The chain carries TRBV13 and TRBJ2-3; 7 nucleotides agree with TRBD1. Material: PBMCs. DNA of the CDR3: TGTGCCAGCAATGGACAGGGCACAGATACGCAGTATTTT. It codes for CASNGQGTDTQYF. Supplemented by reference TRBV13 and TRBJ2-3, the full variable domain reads AAGVIQSPRHLIKEKRETATLKCYPIPRHDTVYWYQQGPGQDPQFLISFYEKMQSDKGSIPDRFSAQQFSDYHSELNMSSLELGDSALYFCASNGQGTDTQYFGPGTRLTVL.